This is a list of T cell receptor beta chains from one sample in a study of a mutant IDH1 vaccine in newly diagnosed glioma. TCRdb's copy holds only in-frame clones and misses some; the assay was immunoSEQ multiplex PCR. The data hold about 56,000 clones, with more than 75% observed a single time. Which antigens these TCRs recognize remains unknown. Source: PBMCs, taken from a glioma patient whose treatment included an IDH1 peptide vaccine. These receptors originate from a man in his forties with glioma. Each CDR3 is given with its conserved first and last residue. The D gene is left open where the match is weak. Not every row has a clone size; where given, it reads once, few, many or a size class.

J gene | V gene | clone size | D gene | CDR3 length | CDR3 protein | CDR3 DNA
TRBJ2-5 | TRBV5-1 | . | . | 17 | CASSYSRDPRPQETQYF | TGCGCCAGCAGTTACAGCCGGGACCCAAGGCCCCAAGAGACCCAGTACTTC
TRBJ1-3 | TRBV6-1 | . | . | 13 | CASWKGSGNTIYF | TGTGCCAGCTGGAAAGGATCTGGAAACACCATATATTTT
TRBJ2-7 | TRBV5-6 | . | TRBD1 | 14 | CASSPRQGYYEQYF | TGTGCCAGCAGCCCCCGACAGGGGTATTACGAGCAGTACTTC
TRBJ2-1 | TRBV20-1 | . | . | 11 | CSASTGDEQFF | TGCAGTGCTTCGACTGGGGATGAGCAGTTCTTC
TRBJ2-7 | TRBV7-8 | . | . | 15 | CASSLVLVPSYEQYF | TGTGCCAGCAGCTTAGTTCTGGTCCCCTCCTACGAGCAGTACTTC
TRBJ1-5 | TRBV4-1 | . | TRBD1 | 16 | CASSQGDRGPYQPQHF | TGCGCCAGCAGCCAAGGGGACAGAGGCCCTTATCAGCCCCAGCATTTT
TRBJ1-6 | TRBV5-3 | once | . | 20 | CARSSAGGVLQSIYNSPLHF | TGTGCCAGAAGCTCCGCCGGGGGAGTCCTACAGAGCATCTATAATTCACCCCTCCACTTT
TRBJ1-5 | TRBV10-3 | . | . | 13 | CAISSRSNQPQHF | TGTGCCATCAGTAGCAGGTCCAATCAGCCCCAGCATTTT
TRBJ1-1 | TRBV4-1 | . | TRBD1 | 17 | CASSQGTGNFPNTEAFF | TGCGCCAGCAGCCAGGGGACAGGGAATTTTCCGAACACTGAAGCTTTCTTT
TRBJ2-1 | TRBV4-1 | . | . | 17 | CASSQEGRGNTYNEQFF | TGCGCCAGCAGCCAAGAAGGGCGCGGGAACACCTACAATGAGCAGTTCTTC
TRBJ1-2 | TRBV11-1 | . | . | 11 | CASRTGVGYTF | TGTGCCAGCAGAACAGGTGTTGGCTACACCTTC
TRBJ2-1 | TRBV7-9 | once | TRBD2 | 17 | CASSSIRTSGSYNEQFF | TGTGCCAGCAGCTCCATCCGGACTAGCGGGAGTTACAATGAGCAGTTCTTC
TRBJ1-5 | TRBV4-1 | . | TRBD1 | 14 | CASSQATGSQPQHF | TGCGCCAGCAGCCAAGCGACAGGGTCTCAGCCCCAGCATTTT
TRBJ2-7 | TRBV7-8 | once | . | 15 | CASSLGRAAGYEQYF | TGTGCCAGCAGCTTAGGTCGGGCAGCGGGCTACGAGCAGTACTTC
TRBJ2-7 | TRBV7-2 | . | TRBD2 | 16 | CASSLVGGEGSYEQYF | TGTGCCAGCAGCTTGGTCGGGGGGGAGGGCTCCTACGAGCAGTACTTC
TRBJ2-3 | TRBV7-2 | . | . | 16 | CASSLVPSPGTDTQYF | TGTGCCAGCAGCTTAGTGCCTAGCCCTGGTACAGATACGCAGTATTTT
TRBJ2-1 | TRBV9 | once | TRBD2 | 16 | CASSGLGTSGIGEQFF | TGTGCCAGCAGCGGATTGGGGACTAGCGGGATTGGTGAGCAGTTCTTC